The sample holds one count of the clone carrying this TCR beta chain. The sample comes from a study of blood T cell repertoires in COVID-19. As for the study in general: The origin of the acute and convalescent COVID-19 samples was the United States, Italy and Spain. The cDNA or gDNA used as material had been derived from T cells, B-cell-depleted T cells, or PBMCs.

In the study's own analysis: Nucleated cell number was recorded as an estimate derived from reference gene primer amplification. TCRdb's table, derived via immunoSEQ multiplex PCR, lists solely in-frame clones and lacks some. V and J calls and clone size are copied from that table; D and trimming were computed from the DNA. The table shows roughly 45,000 clones, with 89% occurring only once. This CDR3 region has 15 residues. The trim removed 1 base at V and 8 bases at J, leaving 9 bases unmatched. The germline V gene encodes CDR1 MNHNS and CDR2 SASEGT. The V and J genes are TRBV6-1 and TRBJ1-2, with 8 bases aligning to TRBD1. This clonotype was sampled from a human donor in a cohort sampled during active COVID-19. The material sequenced was peripheral blood. The CDR3 loop is CASSEVRQGAGGYTF. In nucleotides, the CDR3 is TGTGCCAGCAGTGAAGTCAGGCAGGGGGCGGGAGGCTACACCTTC.